This T cell receptor (beta chain) emerged from a study of T cell changes during pregnancy in multiple sclerosis. Profiled with immunoSEQ multiplex PCR; TCRdb holds only in-frame clones, not every one. Altogether some 51,000 clones are present, 94% being singletons, with the ten largest covering around 0.58%. This specimen was CD4+ T cells from peripheral blood mononuclear cells, taken in the second trimester of pregnancy. The clonotype originates from a female donor with multiple sclerosis, enrolled in a pregnancy study.

CDR3 in amino acids: CASSSRVPWNYGYTF. The CDR3 DNA reads TGTGCCAGCAGCTCCAGGGTCCCATGGAACTATGGCTACACCTTC. The chain couples TRBV11-1 to TRBJ1-2, with D possibly matching TRBD1 (5 bases). The CDR3 length is 15 residues. The germline V and J ends were trimmed by 4 bases and 2 bases, with 14 bases remaining between them. CDR1 and CDR2 (germline): SGHAT, FQDESV (reference sequence).